This TCR beta chain was captured in a study of regulatory T cells in long-lasting Graves disease (dated by TCRdb to about 2021). For context, the study as a whole: In the newly diagnosed Graves' disease group, patients had been taking antithyroid drugs for less than 3 months. Persistent Graves' disease patients were compared with newly diagnosed Graves' disease patients by peripheral blood TCR sequencing and RNA sequencing. The study was registered as a clinical trial and conducted in China. A total of roughly 33 samples underwent TCR sequencing: roughly 13 from persistent and roughly 20 from newly diagnosed Graves' disease patients. Overall results and qualifications from the work: Compared with newly diagnosed patients, persistent Graves' disease patients had lower TCR Shannon entropy and fewer highly expanded clones, which suggests clonal expansion. Preferential use of TRBV28, TRBJ1-2 and TRBJ2-5 was observed in persistent disease, whereas TRBV20-1 and TRBJ2-1 were favored in newly diagnosed disease. Peripheral blood alone was examined, since thyroid tissue, which constituted the primary lesion, could not be accessed. Sequencing and analysis were restricted to the TCR beta chain. Patients with persistent disease shared more public clonotypes (about 3,000) than newly diagnosed patients did (966). The small sample size was acknowledged by the authors as a limitation that may reduce accuracy.

Receptor libraries were prepared by multiplex PCR. Instrument used: Illumina HiSeq 4000. iRepertoire HTBI primers and Arm-PCR amplification of CDR3 regions were used to construct TCR beta libraries. Before sequencing, the PCR products underwent gel purification. Under the source paper's analysis protocol: Gene usage analysis of CDR3 amino acid clonotypes relied on the approximately 60 TRBV and more than twelve TRBJ segments identified across samples. Filtered high-quality paired reads were merged into contigs using COPE and FqMerger. BLAST was used to align contigs to IMGT TRBV, TRBD and TRBJ reference genes, and CDR3 was defined according to IMGT. Highly expanded clones were defined as clonotypes with a frequency above 0.1%. Shannon entropy was used to measure repertoire diversity, and the Gini coefficient was used to measure V-J evenness. A clonotype was considered public if more than one individual shared it. TCRdb trimmed public reads at Q25 via fastp, called clones via MiXCR and kept in-frame beta chains. CDR3 protein duplicates are merged, each entry listing the most common genes and DNA. None of the V and J calls come from the authors' own analysis; TCRdb made them. The table for this sample lists 530,000 or so distinct CDR3 sequences; approximately 16% of them were counted only once. 12% of the sample belongs to the ten largest clones.

As for this clonotype: The specificity of this receptor is unknown. The sample holds no much larger clone one base away, and base qualities are not on file.

The time point label here, explained by the study, means: newly diagnosed GD, antithyroid drugs for less than 3 months. RNA was extracted from PBMCs in TRIzol for both TCR sequencing and RNA sequencing. Graves' disease was diagnosed according to American Thyroid Association guidelines. Recruitment of patients was carried out at an endocrinology department in Xi'an, China. Each patient gave approximately 8.8 milliliters of peripheral blood, collected in an EDTA anticoagulant tube. Ficoll Paque Plus density gradient separation was used to isolate PBMCs, and no further T cell sorting was done. An Agilent 2100 Bioanalyzer and agarose gel were used to check RNA quality, and a NanoDrop 2000 was used to measure RNA concentration. Taken from the germline V gene, the CDR1 and CDR2 loops are SGDLS and YYNGEE. The CDR3 sequence holds 15 residues, the cysteine and phenylalanine included. This entry keeps only the CDR3 DNA: 45 bases, framed from base 1. From V the trimming removes 2 bases and from J it removes 1 base, while the gene matches leave 3 bases of the junction unaccounted for.

The same sample was also used in a study of T cells in Graves' hyperthyroidism and ophthalmopathy. The second study's authors report: Stable Graves' hyperthyroidism was defined as no progression to ophthalmopathy during 18 months of follow-up. The hyperthyroidism patients were between 18 and 65 years old and newly diagnosed, with a disease duration of less than 2 months. Patients with uncontrolled infections, other autoimmune diseases, pregnancy or lactation were excluded. Diagnoses relied on clinical symptoms, serum thyroxine and TRAb, thyroid ultrasound and orbital computed tomography. The TCR CDR3 was subjected to a first round of RT-PCR using the HTBI primer set and the Qiagen OneStep RT-PCR kit. Most expanded thyroid clonotypes (frequency above 0.001) were also detected in blood, suggesting blood repertoires may reflect thyroid immune responses. In cross-validation, a model built on a 13 V-J signature told ophthalmopathy apart from stable hyperthyroidism with approximately 91% sensitivity and roughly 81% specificity, and in testing the same model reached 80%/75%. In validation, the model predicted progression to ophthalmopathy with around 71% sensitivity and approximately 72% specificity, a median of about 6.7 months before onset. A discovery cohort of around 100 patients, 43 with Graves' ophthalmopathy and over 55 with stable Graves' hyperthyroidism, was used to find distinguishing TCR V-J signatures. Prospective prediction of ophthalmopathy was tested in an independent validation cohort consisting of fewer than 20 hyperthyroidism patients and 17 patients who later progressed to ophthalmopathy. For training and testing, the 100 or so patients in the discovery cohort were randomly divided in a 7:3 ratio. In addition, the study compared T-cell repertoires in thyroid tissue and in blood from six Graves' hyperthyroidism patients. Once sampling was done, hyperthyroidism patients were given methimazole at a starting dose of 30 mg daily, whereas ophthalmopathy patients were given high-dose intravenous methylprednisolone. A second multiplex PCR round built the libraries, followed by size selection and purification. Paired-end sequencing of the libraries was performed with 100 bp reads on an Illumina HiSeq2000. SOAPnuke was used to process the raw data, with reads discarded if the reads contained adapters or uncalled bases, had a mean Phred below 15, or lacked an exact constant-primer or identifier match. COPE v1.2.5 was used to merge the high-quality paired reads, and each unique nucleotide sequence was defined as a clonotype. Clonotypes were aligned to IMGT TRBV, TRBD and TRBJ reference segments using MiTCR v1.1. The analysis included only V-J combinations with a frequency above 0.0001, which together covered around 99% of the repertoires. A TCS score was defined as the ratio of F50 (clonal expansion) to E x V (chaos), with BLOSUM62-based TCRdist applied between CDR3 peptides within each V-J. Welch's t-statistics and random forest reduced 500 to 550 V-J features to roughly 13, which were used in a naive Bayes classifier (R e1071). No statistical method was used to set the sample size in advance, and investigators knew the group allocation. TCR Vbeta CDR3 sequencing of some 140 peripheral blood samples (approximately 44 ophthalmopathy, 75 hyperthyroidism and about 17 progressor patients) is reported in the paper.

Here the chain combines TRBV9 and TRBJ2-3; 8 central bases correspond to TRBD2. The TCR comes from a man aged 18-30 years with Graves disease. Donor details come from another sample of the same person, matched by shared clones. Sequencing was performed on peripheral blood mononuclear cells (PBMCs), taken at new diagnosis, from a patient treated with antithyroid drugs. The CDR3 sequence is CASSVQAGGTDTQYF. The DNA sequence follows: TGTGCCAGCAGCGTCCAAGCGGGGGGCACAGATACGCAGTATTTT.